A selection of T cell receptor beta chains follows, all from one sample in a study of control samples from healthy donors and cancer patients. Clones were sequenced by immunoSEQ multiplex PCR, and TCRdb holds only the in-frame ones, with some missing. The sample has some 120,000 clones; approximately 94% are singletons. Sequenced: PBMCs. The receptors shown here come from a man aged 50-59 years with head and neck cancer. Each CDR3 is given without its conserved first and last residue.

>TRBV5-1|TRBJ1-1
ASSLQEVVNTEAF
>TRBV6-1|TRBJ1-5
ASSERGRQPQH
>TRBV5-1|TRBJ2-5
ASSPFRTSGGEKTQY
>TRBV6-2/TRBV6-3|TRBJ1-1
ASSYSGQGVPEAF
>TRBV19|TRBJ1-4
ASSRTGVKEKLF
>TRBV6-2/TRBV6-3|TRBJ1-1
ASSSGGMNTEAF
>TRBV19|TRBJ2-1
ASSHSGGAYLHEQF
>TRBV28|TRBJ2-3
ASSLEGSTQY
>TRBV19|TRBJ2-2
ASQLKPGQVGTGELF
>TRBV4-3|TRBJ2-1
ASSQDPGLGNEQF
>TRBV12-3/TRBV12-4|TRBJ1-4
ASSLRGNEKLF